Shown below are 27 T cell receptor beta chains from a single sample sequenced in a study of CD8 T cells in ankylosing spondylitis. One entry per CDR3 protein results from TCRdb running MiXCR on the 5' RACE reads. The sample has 150,000 to 200,000 distinct CDR3 sequences, over 10% seen once; the top ten hold approximately 10%. Sequenced sample: blood, either unsorted or a sorted T cell fraction (not recorded which). The origin of the receptors is a female donor with ankylosing spondylitis or in good health (not recorded which).

The sample holds many counts of this clonotype. The chain has TRBV6-2 or TRBV6-3 and TRBJ2-1; D is undetermined. The CDR3 length is 13 residues. V was clipped by 6 bases and J by 9 bases, with 15 bases between them. Germline lookup yields CDR1 MNHEY and CDR2 SVGEGT. Here the CDR3 reads CASRYRSSSEQFF. Here the CDR3 DNA reads TGTGCCAGCAGATACCGTTCGTCTTCTGAGCAGTTCTTC.

V gene TRBV9 combines with J gene TRBJ1-4; D is perhaps TRBD1 (5 bases). This CDR3 contains 15 residues. The germline gives CDR1 SGDLS, CDR2 YYNGEE. Trimming removed 3 bases at V and 4 bases at J, with 13 bases between. In DNA, the CDR3 is TGTGCCAGCAGCGGCCATGGGGGGAGTAATGAAAAACTGTTTTTT. It encodes CASSGHGGSNEKLFF.

This clonotype was found many times. The chain links TRBV20-1 to TRBJ2-2, with 10 bases lining up with TRBD1. V shed 3 bases and J 6 bases; nucleotides not matched to a gene: 7. Germline V gene lookup returns CDR1 DFQATT and CDR2 SNEGSKA (reference sequence). This CDR3 spans 15 amino acids. CDR3 coding DNA: TGCAGTGCTAGTAGGGACAGGGGAGGTCCCGGGGAGCTGTTTTTT. This gives the protein CSASRDRGGPGELFF.

This clonotype was found a few times. The CDR3: CASSIRDRRTGEQYF. CDR3 DNA: TGCGCCAGCAGCATCCGGGACAGGCGCACTGGGGAGCAGTACTTC. This rearrangement joins TRBV5-1 to TRBJ2-7; 8 positions agree with TRBD1. CDR1 is SGHRS and CDR2 is YFSETQ in the germline V gene. This CDR3 has 15 amino acids. V trimming: 4 bases; J trimming: 7 bases; junction bases outside the gene matches: 13.

This clonotype was observed at least ten times. The V gene is TRBV12-3 or TRBV12-4, the J gene TRBJ2-2, with D tentatively TRBD1 (6 bases). The CDR3 loop spans 14 amino acids. Deletions cut 2 bases from V and 6 bases from J, with 10 bases between. The CDR3 DNA is TGTGCCAGCAGTTTACCCAGGGGCCCCGGGGAGCTGTTTTTT. This encodes CASSLPRGPGELFF.

The V gene is TRBV11-2, the J gene TRBJ1-3; D gene uncertain. CDR3 length equals 21 residues. V was trimmed by 1 base and J by 0 bases, leaving 25 bases between them. Germline lookup yields CDR1 SGHAT and CDR2 FQNNGV. CDR3: CASSLGWILDPTSFSGNTIYF. CDR3 DNA sequence: TGTGCCAGCAGCTTAGGGTGGATCCTTGATCCGACTAGTTTCTCTGGAAACACCATATATTTT.

The J gene is TRBJ2-3, the V gene TRBV7-9, with 9 bases matching TRBD1. This CDR3 spans 16 amino acids. V shed 1 base, J shed 6 bases, and the junction held 8 bases outside the gene matches. Looked up from germline, CDR1 is SEHNR and CDR2 is FQNEAQ (reference sequence). CDR3 protein: CASSLVQGQGRDTQYF. In nucleotides, the CDR3 is TGTGCCAGCAGCTTAGTCCAGGGACAGGGACGGGATACGCAGTATTTT.

In this sample, this clonotype turned up many times. This sequence joins TRBV11-2 and TRBJ1-3; D gene uncertain. Trimming removed 6 bases from V and 2 bases from J, with 14 bases in between. The CDR3 has 15 amino acids. Germline V CDR1 and CDR2: SGHAT, FQNNGV. CDR3 amino acids: CASRNDGGAGNTIYF. The CDR3 DNA follows: TGTGCCAGCAGGAACGACGGCGGGGCTGGAAACACCATATATTTT.

Comments on this clonotype: With a much larger clone just one base away, this may be a read error. The chain uses TRBV7-9 and TRBJ2-7; D is perhaps TRBD2 (5 bases). The CDR3 has 13 amino acids. Between the trimmed V and J ends, which lost 5 bases and 3 bases, there was a span of 11 bases. Germline V gives CDR1 SEHNR, CDR2 FQNEAQ (reference sequence). The CDR3 region has the DNA TGTGCCAGCAGCCAATACGGGGTCTACGAGCAGTACTTC. It specifies CASSQYGVYEQYF.

This clonotype was seen only once. The chain couples TRBV7-9 to TRBJ1-2, with D tentatively TRBD1 (5 bases). Germline V gene sequence: CDR1 SEHNR, CDR2 FQNEAQ (reference sequence). CDR3 length: 15 amino acids. Deletions cut 1 base from V and 2 bases from J, with 11 bases between. CDR3 sequence: CASSLDEGLNYGYTF. The CDR3 DNA reads TGTGCCAGCAGCTTAGACGAGGGGCTCAACTATGGCTACACCTTC.

This clonotype was picked up a small number of times. J is TRBJ2-3 and V is TRBV6-2 or TRBV6-3; D unresolved. The germline gives CDR1 MNHEY, CDR2 SVGEGT. Trimming removed 8 bases at V and 0 bases at J, with 9 bases between. There are 13 residues in the CDR3. This CDR3 reads CASADTSTDTQYF. In DNA, the CDR3 is TGTGCCAGCGCAGACACTAGCACAGATACGCAGTATTTT.

V and J are TRBV18 and TRBJ1-1; unclear D gene. The germline V and J ends were trimmed by 3 bases and 3 bases, with 14 bases remaining between them. The CDR3 length is 15 residues. Looked up from germline, CDR1 is KGHSH and CDR2 is LQKENI. DNA of the CDR3: TGTGCCAGCTCACCGGATTCCTCTCGACACACTGAAGCTTTCTTT. Translated, it gives CASSPDSSRHTEAFF.

The genes are TRBV5-1 and TRBJ2-1, with 13 nucleotides matching TRBD2. V shed 1 base and J 0 bases; nucleotides not matched to a gene: 4. From germline, CDR1 is SGHRS and CDR2 YFSETQ. CDR3 length equals 18 residues. CDR3 sequence (DNA): TGCGCCAGCAGCTTGACTAGCGGGAGGGTGAGCTCCTACAATGAGCAGTTCTTC. This codes for CASSLTSGRVSSYNEQFF.

This clonotype was seen at least ten times. The V call is TRBV7-3, the J call TRBJ1-1; no definite D call. Trimming removed 5 bases from V and 0 bases from J, with 13 bases in between. The CDR3 spans 15 residues. Germline-derived CDR1 and CDR2 are SGHTA and FQGTGA. Written as DNA, the CDR3 is TGTGCCAGCAGCCCAAGTCGGACTGTGAACACTGAAGCTTTCTTT. It yields the protein CASSPSRTVNTEAFF.

The V call is TRBV5-1, the J call TRBJ2-2; perhaps TRBD2 as D (5 bases). The germline V and J ends were trimmed by 0 bases and 7 bases, with 7 bases remaining between them. This CDR3 is built from 13 residues. Germline V gene lookup returns CDR1 SGHRS and CDR2 YFSETQ. The CDR3 region is CASSLAGVGELFF. DNA for the CDR3: TGCGCCAGCAGCTTGGCCGGGGTCGGGGAGCTGTTTTTT.

The table lists this clonotype with a few counts. The chain joins TRBV27 to TRBJ2-1; TRBD2 might be the D (7 bases). Germline V gene sequence: CDR1 MNHEY, CDR2 SMNVEV (reference sequence). With 5 bases removed from V and 7 bases from J, the gap between germline ends came to 18 bases. This CDR3 is 15 amino acids long. CDR3 sequence reads: CASSLEGGGWNEQFF. The CDR3 DNA sequence: TGTGCCAGCAGTCTCGAGGGGGGAGGGTGGAATGAGCAGTTCTTC.

This clonotype has ten or more counts. V and J are TRBV12-3 or TRBV12-4 and TRBJ1-1; D remains unclear. The CDR3 is 12 residues long. Between the trimmed V and J ends, which lost 3 bases and 1 base, there was a span of 3 bases. In DNA form, the CDR3 reads TGTGCCAGCAGTTTCCCGAACACTGAAGCTTTCTTT. This translates into CASSFPNTEAFF.

This clonotype was recorded many times. CDR3 residues: CSARDSRSNQPQHF. In DNA form, the CDR3 reads TGCAGTGCTAGAGATTCCCGGAGCAATCAGCCCCAGCATTTT. The V and J genes are TRBV20-1 and TRBJ1-5; no clear D gene. This CDR3 is built from 14 residues. With 0 bases removed from V and 1 base from J, the gap between germline ends came to 7 bases. Germline CDR1 is DFQATT and CDR2 is SNEGSKA (reference sequence).

To note about this clonotype: A much larger clone differs from this one at a single base, so this may be a read error. The genes are TRBV2 and TRBJ2-1; TRBD2 matches at 7 bases. Germline V gene data show CDR1 as SNHLY and CDR2 as FYNNEI. CDR3 length: 15 residues. The CDR3 DNA reads as TGTGCCAGCAGCCGTCGCGGGAGCTCCCACAATGAGCAGTTCTTC. This sequence encodes CASSRRGSSHNEQFF.

This rearrangement joins TRBV18 to TRBJ1-2; D is unresolved. The CDR3 consists of 13 residues. The germline V gene encodes CDR1 KGHSH and CDR2 LQKENI. With 4 bases removed from V and 8 bases from J, the gap between germline ends came to 14 bases. The CDR3 DNA is TGTGCCAGCTCACAGGATCTAAGCGGCGGCTACACCTTC. Its protein product is CASSQDLSGGYTF.

This chain connects TRBV12-3 or TRBV12-4 to TRBJ1-6, with D tentatively TRBD1 (5 bases). The CDR3 totals 14 residues. V lost 6 bases, J lost 7 bases, and 13 bases lay in between. Here the CDR3 DNA reads TGTGCCAGCAGCCGTCAGGGAGCCAATTCACCCCTCCACTTT. It encodes CASSRQGANSPLHF.

This clonotype was observed at least ten times. DNA for the CDR3: TGTGCCACCAGCAGAGATAGCGGGGCTGGGGCCAACGTCCTGACTTTC. It encodes CATSRDSGAGANVLTF. This rearrangement joins TRBV15 to TRBJ2-6, with TRBD2 matching 8 bases. Germline V gene sequence: CDR1 LNHNV, CDR2 YYDKDF (reference sequence). This CDR3 has 16 residues. After removal of 0 bases from V and 2 bases from J, the junction contained 0 bases not matched to a gene.

The V gene is TRBV12-3 or TRBV12-4, the J gene TRBJ2-7; possibly TRBD1 for D (6 bases). The CDR3 has 15 residues. Trimming removed 6 bases at V and 0 bases at J, with 15 bases between. The CDR3 bases are TGTGCCAGCAGCCAGGGACAACGCAGCTCCTACGAGCAGTACTTC. As protein: CASSQGQRSSYEQYF.

V gene TRBV15 combines with J gene TRBJ2-4, with TRBD2 matching 7 bases. The junction had 10 bases not matched to a gene; V was cut back by 0 bases and J by 2 bases. CDR1 is LNHNV, CDR2 YYDKDF, per germline (reference sequence). This CDR3 contains 18 residues. In DNA, the CDR3 is TGTGCCACCAGCAGAGATCTGGGCGGGAGTTCGACCAAAAACATTCAGTACTTC. It translates to CATSRDLGGSSTKNIQYF.

This clonotype was recorded a few times. V and J are TRBV5-5 and TRBJ2-7, with 9 bases fitting TRBD1. Per the germline V gene, CDR1 is SGHKS and CDR2 is YYEKEE (reference sequence). The CDR3 is 13 amino acids. Trimming at V came to 3 bases and at J to 6 bases, leaving 4 bases not matched to a gene. The CDR3 DNA follows: TGTGCCAGCAGCTGGGGACAGGGAGGCGAGCAGTACTTC. It translates to CASSWGQGGEQYF.

The chain joins TRBV15 to TRBJ2-3, with no clear D. Germline-derived CDR1 and CDR2 are LNHNV and YYDKDF (reference sequence). CDR3 length equals 15 residues. The V end lost 1 base, the J end lost 0 bases, and 8 bases lay between the germline ends. The CDR3 spells CATSRAFHSTDTQYF. The CDR3 DNA is TGTGCCACCAGCAGAGCTTTCCATAGCACAGATACGCAGTATTTT.

Ten or more counts support this clonotype. The rearrangement joins TRBV7-2 to TRBJ1-1; no clear D gene. The germline gives CDR1 SGHTA, CDR2 FQGNSA. This CDR3 contains 13 residues. Trimming removed 6 bases from V and 10 bases from J, with 18 bases in between. Here the CDR3 reads CASRFPGEEGAFF. For the CDR3, the DNA is TGTGCCAGCAGGTTTCCCGGGGAGGAAGGAGCTTTCTTT.